The TCR beta chain described here comes from a study of regulatory T cells in long-lasting Graves disease. This clonotype was seen ten or more times. Germline CDR1 and CDR2: MDHEN and SYDVKM. Trimming took 7 bases from V and 6 from J; bases not matched to a gene: 15. This CDR3 comprises 18 residues. CDR3 regions were amplified by Arm-PCR using iRepertoire HTBI primers to build TCR beta libraries. MiXCR was run by TCRdb on the multiplex PCR reads, yielding one entry per CDR3 protein. The table shows fewer than 400,000 distinct CDR3 sequences, with 18% occurring only once. Indicated time point: newly diagnosed GD, antithyroid drugs for less than 3 months. Generation of the TCR library employed RNA extracted from PBMCs.

The J gene is TRBJ1-6, the V gene TRBV28, with 10 bases that match TRBD1. The sequenced sample was peripheral blood mononuclear cells (PBMCs), obtained at new diagnosis, from a patient treated with antithyroid drugs. The clonotype comes from a female donor with Graves disease. The CDR3 spells CASIQMGADRGLNSPLHF. The CDR3 DNA follows: TGTGCCAGCATCCAAATGGGGGCTGACAGGGGGCTTAATTCACCCCTCCACTTT. The full variable domain, in which reference TRBV28 and TRBJ1-6 provide the parts outside the CDR3, is DVKVTQSSRYLVKRTGEKVFLECVQDMDHENMFWYRQDPGLGLRLIYFSYDVKMKEKGDIPEGYSVSREKKERFSLILESASTNQTSMYLCASIQMGADRGLNSPLHFGNGTRLTVT.